Described below is a single T cell receptor (beta chain) sequence and its context. Its cognate antigen is unknown. With 4 bases clipped from V and 1 base from J, the junction kept 3 bases outside the gene matches. This CDR3 spans 15 amino acids. Germline V lookup: CDR1 SGHRS, CDR2 YFSETQ. This entry belongs to a study of T cell responses to AZD1222 COVID-19 vaccine. Broader study findings: Within unmutated variant regions lay the reported targets of nearly half of spike-specific TCRs.

Here immunoSEQ multiplex PCR was the method, and the copy in TCRdb shows in-frame clones only, minus some. The sample includes approximately 190,000 clones, 80% to 95% of them seen just once. This rearrangement joins TRBV5-1 to TRBJ1-5, with TRBD1 matching over 9 bases. The sample consisted of peripheral blood, taken on day 0 of AZD1222 vaccination. This TCR was recovered from an adult in good health. The CDR3, as DNA: TGCGCCAGCAGCACAGGACAGGGGAGCAATCAGCCCCAGCATTTT. Amino acids: CASSTGQGSNQPQHF.